Included here is one T cell receptor (beta chain) sequence, with context. Its target is not known. The data derive from a study of T cell responses to AZD1222 COVID-19 vaccine. Study outcomes and limitations: The donor group comprised mostly white British people and more females; the analysis possibly underestimated clonal diversity. Reports indicate that nearly half of spike-specific TCRs are directed at unmutated variant regions. With dominance at 160-218 and 743-854, vaccine-associated CD4 TCRs spanned spike.

This CDR3 contains 13 residues. Germline V gene sequence: CDR1 SNHLY, CDR2 FYNNEI. The V end was cut by 3 bases, the J end by 3 bases, with 8 bases between. Data came from immunoSEQ multiplex PCR; TCRdb stores just in-frame clones and leaves some out. The sample records fewer than 120,000 clones, approximately 94% being singletons. The sequence was obtained from an adult who received the AZD1222 COVID-19 vaccine. The sample here was peripheral blood, taken 28 days after the second AZD1222 dose. The chain recombines TRBV2 with TRBJ1-1; tentatively, D is TRBD1 (5 bases). The DNA of the CDR3 is TGTGCCAGCAGTGACGGCAGGGACACTGAAGCTTTCTTT. Its translation: CASSDGRDTEAFF.